Each of the 9 T cell receptor beta chains below was sequenced from the same sample in a study of blood T cell repertoires in COVID-19. Clones were sequenced by immunoSEQ multiplex PCR, and TCRdb holds only the in-frame ones, with some missing. Of under 200,000 clones in the sample, approximately 80% were seen once. Sequenced input: PBMCs or T cells enriched from blood (not recorded which). The receptors come from a man between 50 and 59 years old who had recovered from COVID-19.

J is TRBJ1-1 and V is TRBV19; TRBD1 matches 7 bases. Germline V gene sequence: CDR1 LNHDA, CDR2 SQIVND (reference sequence). The V segment lost 5 bases and the J segment 5 bases; nucleotides outside the gene matches: 8. The CDR3 has 14 residues. The DNA for the CDR3 is TGTGCCAGTAGTCCCATGGTGACAGGGACTGAAGCTTTCTTT. Protein: CASSPMVTGTEAFF. The full variable domain, in which reference TRBV19 and TRBJ1-1 provide the parts outside the CDR3, is DGGITQSPKYLFRKEGQNVTLSCEQNLNHDAMYWYRQDPGQGLRLIYYSQIVNDFQKGDIAEGYSVSREKKESFPLTVTSAQKNPTAFYLCASSPMVTGTEAFFGQGTRLTVV.

V gene TRBV28 combines with J gene TRBJ1-2, with D unresolved. Trimming removed 7 bases at V and 8 bases at J, with 20 bases between. Germline V gene lookup returns CDR1 MDHEN and CDR2 SYDVKM. The CDR3 runs 14 residues. The CDR3 bases are TGTGCCAGCACCATAAAAGGAGGTTTTTGGGGCTACACCTTC. Amino acids: CASTIKGGFWGYTF.

The rearrangement uses TRBV15 and TRBJ2-1; tentatively, D is TRBD1 (6 bases). From germline, CDR1 is LNHNV and CDR2 YYDKDF (reference sequence). Trimming cost V 2 bases and J 0 bases, with 11 bases left between them. This CDR3 comprises 16 residues. DNA of the CDR3: TGTGCCACCAGCAGACATGACAGGAGCTCCTACAATGAGCAGTTCTTC. Translated: CATSRHDRSSYNEQFF.

V is TRBV7-6 and J is TRBJ2-5, with a tentative D call TRBD1 (6 bases). From germline, CDR1 is SGHVS and CDR2 FNYEAQ. This CDR3 comprises 15 residues. The V gene lost 5 bases and the J gene lost 0 bases, with 13 bases spanning the gap. The CDR3 DNA sequence: TGTGCCAGCAGCGAATCCGGGACAAACCAAGAGACCCAGTACTTC. Translated, it gives CASSESGTNQETQYF.

The CDR3 spells CATSRGQVFGYTF. In DNA form, the CDR3 reads TGTGCCACCAGCAGAGGACAGGTCTTTGGCTACACCTTC. The chain employs TRBV15 and TRBJ1-2; perhaps TRBD1 as D (6 bases). Germline lookup yields CDR1 LNHNV and CDR2 YYDKDF (reference sequence). This CDR3 is 13 amino acids long. Trimming took off 1 base at V and 7 bases at J, with 10 bases between the two ends.

V is TRBV5-4 and J is TRBJ1-6, with a tentative D call TRBD1 (5 bases). Germline CDR1 reads SGHNT; CDR2 reads YYREEE (reference sequence). Trimming removed 4 bases from V and 10 bases from J, with 21 bases in between. The CDR3 extends over 16 amino acids. Here the CDR3 reads CASSQEGRIISSPLHF. The CDR3 coding sequence is TGTGCCAGCAGCCAGGAGGGACGGATTATTTCCTCACCCCTCCACTTT.

The rearrangement uses TRBV6-2 or TRBV6-3 and TRBJ1-1; D gene unclear. V dropped 6 bases and J dropped 4 bases, with 15 bases sitting between them. Germline lookup yields CDR1 MNHEY and CDR2 SVGEGT. The CDR3 is made up of 14 amino acids. The CDR3 sequence is CASSLFRYSTEAFF. In nucleotides, the CDR3 is TGTGCCAGCAGCCTCTTCCGGTATTCCACTGAAGCTTTCTTT.

The V call is TRBV6-5, the J call TRBJ2-5; 12 bases fit TRBD2. The CDR3 has 14 amino acids. V gave up 8 bases and J gave up 1 base; unmatched junction bases: 2. The V gene's germline CDR1 is MNHEY and CDR2 SVGAGI. In nucleotides, the CDR3 is TGTGCCAGCGGGGGACTAGCGGGCCAAGAGACCCAGTACTTC. Protein sequence: CASGGLAGQETQYF.

The J gene is TRBJ2-5, the V gene TRBV3-1 (or the pseudogene TRBV3-2), with 16 bases that match TRBD2. V dropped 1 base and J dropped 5; count of bases not matched to a gene: 4. Germline V gene lookup returns CDR1 LGHDT and CDR2 YNNKEL (reference sequence). The CDR3 covers 17 residues. In nucleotides, the CDR3 is TGTGCCAGCAGCCAAGGAGGGACTAGCGGGAGGGGGGAGACCCAGTACTTC. It is translated as CASSQGGTSGRGETQYF.